This entry lists 27 T cell receptor beta chains sequenced from one sample in a study of post-analysis software for immune sequencing data. Study conclusions and caveats: Patients showed TRBV5-6, TRBV5-1 and TRBV20-1 among several TRBV segments more frequent than in controls.

Unique-molecular-identifier-tagged TCR beta cDNA libraries were used. TCRdb recomputed calls from the PCR reads with MiXCR, one row per CDR3 protein. The sample gives approximately 460,000 distinct CDR3 sequences, around 40% of which show up once; over 10% is in the top ten. Antigen specificity for these receptors is unknown. Source material: blood. All receptors come from a girl aged 10-17 years with multiple sclerosis.

The J gene is TRBJ2-3, the V gene TRBV29-1; 9 bases agree with TRBD2. The germline CDR1 and CDR2 sequences are SQVTM and ANQGSEA. This CDR3 contains 13 residues. As DNA, the CDR3 is TGCAGGGCCGAGCGGGAGGACACAGATACGCAGTATTTT. As protein: CRAEREDTDTQYF.

The chain combines TRBV7-9 with TRBJ1-5; TRBD1 aligns across 7 bases. This CDR3 contains 14 residues. The V gene end was trimmed by 9 bases and the J gene end by 4 bases; junction bases not matched to a gene: 9. The germline V gene has CDR1 SEHNR and CDR2 FQNEAQ (reference sequence). This CDR3 reads CASSQGGSNQPQHF. The CDR3 DNA reads TGTGCCAGTTCCCAGGGGGGTAGTAATCAGCCCCAGCATTTT.

CDR3 bases: TGTGCCAGCAGCGGAGCCGAGGGGGGGTACGATGGCTACACCTTC. Translating it yields CASSGAEGGYDGYTF. J is TRBJ1-2 and V is TRBV25-1; maybe TRBD1 (6 bases). The CDR3 contains 15 residues. V was cut by 6 bases and J by 6 bases, with 20 bases left in between. Germline V gene sequence: CDR1 MGHDK, CDR2 SYGVNS.

This clonotype was found a few times. Relative to the germline gene, one junction end is altered; a read error may explain this. This chain's CDR3 is CASSLAGLAGGQGNEQFF. Here the CDR3 DNA reads TGTGCTAGCAGCTTAGCCGGGCTAGCGGGAGGGCAAGGCAATGAGCAGTTCTTC. The chain has TRBV7-7 and TRBJ2-1, with TRBD2 matching 12 bases. The CDR3 extends over 18 amino acids. Germline V gene lookup returns CDR1 SSHAT and CDR2 FNYEAQ (reference sequence). The whole variable domain, remainder taken from reference TRBV7-7 and TRBJ2-1, is GAGVSQSPRYKVTKRGQDVTLRCDPISSHATLYWYQQALGQGPEFLTYFNYEAQPDKSGLPSDRFSAERPEGSISTLTIQRTEQRDSAMYRCASSLAGLAGGQGNEQFFGPGTRLTVL.

CDR3 residues: CSAWDRVEKLYF. Written as DNA, the CDR3 is TGCAGTGCTTGGGACAGAGTGGAAAAACTGTATTTT. The chain links TRBV20-1 to TRBJ2-3; 7 bases map to TRBD1. This CDR3 is 12 amino acids long. J gave up 14 bases and V 5 bases, and 13 bases lay outside the gene matches. Per the germline V gene, CDR1 is DFQATT and CDR2 is SNEGSKA (reference sequence).

V and J are TRBV20-1 and TRBJ1-2; D unresolved. The CDR3 runs to 11 residues. V was clipped by 5 bases and J by 6 bases, with 10 bases between them. Germline V gene data show CDR1 as DFQATT and CDR2 as SNEGSKA (reference sequence). CDR3 amino acids: CSASRTDGYTF. The CDR3 DNA is TGCAGTGCTTCCCGGACTGATGGCTACACCTTC.

This clonotype was observed a few times. The V and J genes are TRBV9 and TRBJ2-5; the match to TRBD1 covers 8 bases. Germline trimming cut 4 bases from V and 5 bases from J; bases unmatched to any gene: 13. Germline V gives CDR1 SGDLS, CDR2 YYNGEE. The CDR3 spans 16 residues. CDR3 coding DNA: TGTGCCAGCAGCACCCAACCGCAGGGGGCGGATGAGACCCAGTACTTC. Protein sequence: CASSTQPQGADETQYF.

V is TRBV7-8 and J is TRBJ2-3; D is uncertain. V shed 0 bases and J shed 0 bases, with 7 bases lying between them. CDR3 length: 15 amino acids. The germline V gene has CDR1 SGHVS and CDR2 FQNEAQ. The CDR3 DNA is TGTGCCAGCAGCTTAGCGATGGGTAGCACAGATACGCAGTATTTT. It encodes CASSLAMGSTDTQYF.

V usage is TRBV6-1 and J usage is TRBJ2-7, with 9 bases fitting TRBD2. This CDR3 comprises 17 residues. J gave up 4 bases and V 5 bases, and 15 bases lay outside the gene matches. Per germline, CDR1 MNHNS and CDR2 SASEGT. The CDR3 protein is CASSPPEGLAGFYEQYF. The CDR3 DNA follows: TGTGCCAGCAGTCCTCCGGAGGGGCTAGCGGGATTTTACGAGCAGTACTTC.

The rearrangement joins TRBV28 to TRBJ1-4, with D perhaps TRBD1 (5 bases). CDR1 is MDHEN and CDR2 is SYDVKM in the germline V gene. V was clipped by 6 bases and J by 8 bases, with 19 bases between them. The CDR3 spans 15 residues. The CDR3 spells CASSPRVGRSEKLFF. The CDR3 coding sequence is TGTGCCAGCAGCCCCAGGGTTGGTCGATCCGAAAAACTGTTTTTT.

This clonotype came up once. The chain links TRBV24-1 to TRBJ1-5, with D unclear. Trimming stripped 2 bases from V and 8 bases from J, with 6 bases between. The CDR3 runs to 12 residues. The germline V gene encodes CDR1 KGHDR and CDR2 SFDVKD. The CDR3: CATSDSGEPQHF. DNA for the CDR3: TGTGCCACCAGTGATTCCGGGGAGCCCCAGCATTTT.

This chain uses TRBV12-3 or TRBV12-4 with TRBJ2-3, with 9 nucleotides matching TRBD2. This CDR3 is built from 16 residues. With V trimmed by 3 bases and J by 6 bases, 10 bases remained unmatched. The CDR3 sequence is CASSFVPSGESDTQYF. The CDR3 coding sequence is TGTGCCAGCAGTTTCGTGCCTAGCGGGGAGTCGGATACGCAGTATTTT.

The chain links TRBV7-3 to TRBJ2-5; TRBD1 matches 9 bases. The closer fit of TRBJ2-7 to the DNA end suggests the J call may be wrong. The CDR3 consists of 16 residues. The V gene's germline CDR1 is SGHTA and CDR2 FQGTGA. Written as DNA, the CDR3 is TGTGCCAGCAGCTTAACGCCTGGGACAGGGTTACACGAGCAGTACTTC. Protein: CASSLTPGTGLHEQYF.

This clonotype has more than one count but fewer than ten. V and J are TRBV5-1 and TRBJ2-7; TRBD2 matches 11 bases. Trimming cost V 4 bases and J 5 bases; bases outside gene matches: 8. Germline CDR1 is SGHRS and CDR2 is YFSETQ. The CDR3 loop spans 15 amino acids. The CDR3 spells CASSILAGGGNEQYF. The CDR3 DNA follows: TGCGCCAGCAGCATTCTAGCGGGAGGCGGAAACGAGCAGTACTTC.

The table lists this clonotype with a few counts. The J gene is TRBJ2-1, the V gene TRBV4-1; D possibly corresponds to TRBD2 (5 bases). The germline gives CDR1 MGHRA, CDR2 YSYEKL. Trimming shortened V by 1 base and J by 4 bases, and 17 bases separated the two germline ends. This CDR3 is built from 17 residues. The CDR3 DNA is TGCGCCAGCAGCCAAGCGTCTAGCATCAGATCATACAATGAGCAGTTCTTC. Protein product: CASSQASSIRSYNEQFF.

This rearrangement joins TRBV27 to TRBJ1-1; TRBD1 matches at 7 bases. J lost 3 bases, V lost 3 bases, and 10 bases had no gene match. Germline loops: CDR1 MNHEY, CDR2 SMNVEV (reference sequence). This CDR3 region has 16 residues. The CDR3 DNA is TGTGCCAGCAGTTTTCGGGCAGGGGGGTATGACACTGAAGCTTTCTTT. It translates to CASSFRAGGYDTEAFF.

The chain is built from TRBV4-1 and TRBJ1-5; weak D call: TRBD1 (5 bases). The V end lost 0 bases, the J end lost 3 bases, and 12 bases lay between the germline ends. The length of the CDR3 is 16 residues. Germline values: CDR1 MGHRA, CDR2 YSYEKL. CDR3 DNA sequence: TGCGCCAGCAGCCAAGATTTAAGACAGTCCAATCAGCCCCAGCATTTT. This sequence encodes CASSQDLRQSNQPQHF.

The CDR3 coding sequence is TGTGCCAGCAGTTTAGCAGGGCTTCCTTTCCATGAGCAGTTCTTC. Its translation is CASSLAGLPFHEQFF. The rearrangement uses TRBV12-3 or TRBV12-4 and TRBJ2-1; D is ambiguous. The V end lost 0 bases, the J end lost 8 bases, and 14 bases lay between the germline ends. The CDR3 loop spans 15 amino acids.

The chain carries TRBV24-1 and TRBJ2-7; 9 nucleotides line up with TRBD1. Germline-derived CDR1 and CDR2 are KGHDR and SFDVKD. V lost 0 bases to trimming and J lost 5 bases; unmatched junction nucleotides: 7. The CDR3 is made up of 16 amino acids. CDR3 protein: CATSDLQGTGLDEQYF. CDR3 DNA sequence: TGTGCCACCAGTGATTTGCAAGGGACAGGGCTGGACGAGCAGTACTTC.

The rearrangement joins TRBV7-9 to TRBJ1-2, with a weak D call TRBD1 (5 bases). CDR3 length: 15 residues. Deletions cut 4 bases from V and 2 bases from J, with 14 bases between. Looked up from germline, CDR1 is SEHNR and CDR2 is FQNEAQ (reference sequence). The CDR3 DNA is TGTGCCAGCAGCTCGGGACCGTTGATAAACTATGGCTACACCTTC. It encodes CASSSGPLINYGYTF.

This clonotype was picked up a small number of times. The chain combines TRBV20-1 with TRBJ2-7; D is unresolved. V lost 6 bases and J 3 bases, leaving 12 bases between the germline ends. Germline-derived CDR1 and CDR2 are DFQATT and SNEGSKA (reference sequence). The CDR3 sequence is 12 residues long. CDR3 region: CSAQSRVYEQYF. The CDR3 DNA reads TGCAGTGCACAAAGTCGGGTCTACGAGCAGTACTTC.

In this sample, this clonotype turned up many times. V gene TRBV7-2 combines with J gene TRBJ2-1; 7 bases fit TRBD2. CDR1 and CDR2 from the germline V gene are SGHTA and FQGNSA. The CDR3 length is 13 residues. V lost 3 bases to trimming and J lost 8 bases; unmatched junction nucleotides: 4. The CDR3 DNA reads as TGTGCCAGCAGCTTTGGGAGCGGGGATGAGCAGTTCTTC. Amino acids: CASSFGSGDEQFF.

The chain links TRBV4-1 to TRBJ2-7; 7 bases map to TRBD2. V gave up 0 bases and J gave up 3 bases; unmatched junction bases: 11. The CDR3 is 17 amino acids. Germline V CDR1 and CDR2: MGHRA, YSYEKL. The CDR3 here is CASSQEWGGRMDYEQYF. The CDR3 DNA is TGCGCCAGCAGCCAAGAATGGGGGGGACGTATGGACTACGAGCAGTACTTC.

This clonotype was seen only a few times. V and J are TRBV7-9 and TRBJ2-5; no definite D call. From germline, CDR1 is SEHNR and CDR2 FQNEAQ (reference sequence). The CDR3 consists of 13 residues. V lost 5 bases and J 5 bases, leaving 12 bases between the germline ends. The CDR3, as DNA: TGTGCCAGCAGCCCAGGCGGTGGGGAGACCCAGTACTTC. Protein: CASSPGGGETQYF.

This chain uses TRBV5-1 with TRBJ2-7, with TRBD2 as a possible D gene (5 bases). Germline V CDR1 and CDR2: SGHRS, YFSETQ. V was clipped by 4 bases and J by 1 base, with 15 bases between them. The CDR3 sequence is 15 residues long. As DNA, the CDR3 is TGCGCCAGCAGCCAACGTATTGGGGAGTCCTACGAGCAGTACTTC. Its protein is CASSQRIGESYEQYF.

V usage is TRBV12-3 or TRBV12-4 and J usage is TRBJ2-7, with 8 bases that match TRBD1. V lost 2 bases, J lost 7 bases, and 7 bases stayed unmatched. The CDR3 is 14 residues long. Here the CDR3 DNA reads TGTGCCAGCAGTTTAAGACGGACAGGGATGGAGCAGTACTTC. As protein: CASSLRRTGMEQYF.

V usage is TRBV28 and J usage is TRBJ2-7, with D unresolved. Germline V gene lookup returns CDR1 MDHEN and CDR2 SYDVKM. Trimming took off 7 bases at V and 3 bases at J, with 10 bases between the two ends. The CDR3 consists of 12 residues. The CDR3 reads CASKGVNYEQYF. The CDR3 DNA sequence: TGTGCCAGCAAAGGAGTAAACTACGAGCAGTACTTC.